A single sample gave rise to the 21 T cell receptor beta chains below, sequenced in a study of control samples from healthy donors and cancer patients (dated by TCRdb to the early 2020s). The library was made by the immunoSEQ multiplex PCR assay. What TCRdb holds here is the immuneACCESS table cut down to in-frame rearrangements. Part of the clones is not present; checked against another copy, under half of the missing clones reflect an unresolved V gene, and the others are unexplained. For this sample there are more than 85,000 clones; approximately 90% appear just once. The top ten constitute around 4% of the sample. The sequenced material came from PBMCs. The receptors derive from a woman aged 60-75 years with lung cancer.

V is TRBV21-1 and J is TRBJ2-5; TRBD1 is the table's D call, not checked against the DNA. TRBV21-1 is recorded as a pseudogene. The CDR3 has 16 residues. This CDR3 reads CASSKIRDTNQETQYF. The CDR3 DNA is TGTGCCAGCAGCAAAATCCGGGACACGAACCAAGAGACCCAGTACTTC.

The chain uses TRBV19 and TRBJ2-3; 11 bases match TRBD2. The V gene's germline CDR1 is LNHDA and CDR2 SQIVND (reference sequence). The CDR3 length is 15 residues. V gave up 7 bases and J gave up 1 base; unmatched junction bases: 4. The CDR3 is CASKNSGGGTDTQYF. DNA of the CDR3: TGTGCCAGTAAGAATAGCGGGGGGGGCACAGATACGCAGTATTTT.

The chain couples TRBV10-3 to TRBJ1-2; TRBD1 agrees at 9 bases. V lost 7 bases and J lost 8; bases outside the gene matches: 11. Germline V lookup: CDR1 ENHRY, CDR2 SYGVKD. This CDR3 spans 14 amino acids. DNA of the CDR3: TGTGCCATCACCAAGGAGGGGACAGGGTACGGCTACACCTTC. It encodes CAITKEGTGYGYTF.

The chain is built from TRBV11-2 and TRBJ2-1; 8 bases agree with TRBD1. The V gene end was trimmed by 8 bases and the J gene end by 9 bases; junction bases not matched to a gene: 15. Germline-derived CDR1 and CDR2 are SGHAT and FQNNGV. This CDR3 is 15 amino acids long. CDR3 in amino acids: CASGTSQGARGEQFF. CDR3 nucleotide sequence: TGTGCCAGCGGTACAAGTCAGGGGGCAAGAGGTGAGCAGTTCTTC. The whole variable domain, filled in from reference TRBV11-2 and TRBJ2-1, reads EAGVAQSPRYKIIEKRQSVAFWCNPISGHATLYWYQQILGQGPKLLIQFQNNGVVDDSQLPKDRFSAERLKGVDSTLKIQPAKLEDSAVYLCASGTSQGARGEQFFGPGTRLTVL.

The V gene is TRBV6-5, the J gene TRBJ1-1; 7 bases are shared with TRBD1. The CDR3 spans 15 residues. V shed 6 bases and J 5 bases; nucleotides not matched to a gene: 12. Germline V gene data show CDR1 as MNHEY and CDR2 as SVGAGI. The chain's CDR3 is CASRLNPTGNTEAFF. For the CDR3, the DNA is TGTGCCAGCAGGCTCAACCCGACAGGGAATACTGAAGCTTTCTTT.

The chain links TRBV6-5 to TRBJ1-2; D possibly corresponds to TRBD1 (6 bases). Germline V gene sequence: CDR1 MNHEY, CDR2 SVGAGI. The CDR3 spans 13 residues. The ends were cut back, 2 bases at V and 8 bases at J, with 12 bases in the middle. The CDR3, as DNA: TGTGCCAGCAGTTACGGGGGCGTCTACGGCTACACCTTC. It encodes CASSYGGVYGYTF.

This chain connects TRBV7-6 to TRBJ1-2, with a possible D match to TRBD1 (6 bases). Looked up from germline, CDR1 is SGHVS and CDR2 is FNYEAQ. V was clipped by 1 base and J by 4 bases, with 19 bases between them. This CDR3 comprises 17 residues. The CDR3 loop reads CASSLDPGGGRSYGYTF. The CDR3 DNA follows: TGTGCCAGCAGCTTAGACCCTGGGGGGGGGCGGTCCTATGGCTACACCTTC. Filled out from reference TRBV7-6 and TRBJ1-2, the complete variable domain reads GAGVSQSPRYKVTKRGQDVALRCDPISGHVSLYWYRQALGQGPEFLTYFNYEAQQDKSGLPNDRFSAERPEGSISTLTIQRTEQRDSAMYRCASSLDPGGGRSYGYTFGSGTRLTVV.

The V and J genes are TRBV6-1 and TRBJ2-2; D may correspond to TRBD1 or TRBD2 (5 bases each). V was pared by 2 bases and J by 3 bases, with 13 bases between. Germline loops: CDR1 MNHNS, CDR2 SASEGT. This CDR3 contains 16 residues. CDR3 DNA sequence: TGTGCCAGCAGTGAACGGAAGGGGCGGGACACCGGGGAGCTGTTTTTT. Translating gives CASSERKGRDTGELFF.

This clone was seen more than once but under ten times. The CDR3 DNA reads as TGTGCCAGCGGTAACAGGGGGCTTGCAACTAATGAAAAACTGTTTTTT. The encoded protein is CASGNRGLATNEKLFF. The chain is built from TRBV4-2 and TRBJ1-4; 9 positions agree with TRBD1. The length of the CDR3 is 16 residues. V gave up 8 bases and J gave up 0 bases; unmatched junction bases: 7. Germline CDR1 LGHNA, CDR2 YNFKEQ.

The chain is built from TRBV7-9 and TRBJ2-5; 9 bases are shared with TRBD1. Germline V gives CDR1 SEHNR, CDR2 FQNEAQ (reference sequence). The CDR3 extends over 17 amino acids. Unmatched junction bases numbered 9, after V lost 3 bases and J lost 1 base. CDR3 loop: CASSFGTGFGIQETQYF. The DNA of the CDR3 is TGTGCCAGCAGCTTTGGGACAGGGTTTGGAATCCAAGAGACCCAGTACTTC.

This chain joins TRBV30 and TRBJ1-1; D unresolved. Germline lookup yields CDR1 GTSNPN and CDR2 SVGIG (reference sequence). The length of the CDR3 is 13 residues. V was clipped by 2 bases and J by 3 bases, with 10 bases between them. CDR3 loop: CAWSRDPYTEAFF. In DNA, the CDR3 is TGTGCCTGGAGTCGAGACCCTTACACTGAAGCTTTCTTT.

The CDR3: CASSPDRDGTDTQYF. The CDR3 nucleotides read TGTGCCAGCAGTCCGGACAGGGACGGCACAGATACGCAGTATTTT. The V gene is TRBV5-4, the J gene TRBJ2-3, with TRBD1 identical over 8 bases. Unmatched junction bases numbered 6, after V lost 5 bases and J lost 1 base. CDR1 is SGHNT, CDR2 YYREEE, per germline (reference sequence). This CDR3 has 15 residues.

The V gene is TRBV11-2, the J gene TRBJ2-7; D is tentatively TRBD1 or TRBD2 (5 bases each). This CDR3 has 14 residues. Germline V CDR1 and CDR2: SGHAT, FQNNGV. V lost 0 bases and J 2 bases, leaving 8 bases between the germline ends. CDR3 sequence reads: CASSLEPGPYEQYF. In DNA form, the CDR3 reads TGTGCCAGCAGCTTAGAGCCGGGGCCCTACGAGCAGTACTTC. Full variable domain (outside the CDR3, taken from reference TRBV11-2 and TRBJ2-7): EAGVAQSPRYKIIEKRQSVAFWCNPISGHATLYWYQQILGQGPKLLIQFQNNGVVDDSQLPKDRFSAERLKGVDSTLKIQPAKLEDSAVYLCASSLEPGPYEQYFGPGTRLTVT.

The rearrangement uses TRBV5-4 and TRBJ1-2, with TRBD1 matching 9 bases. The CDR3 consists of 14 residues. Germline assignment: CDR1 SGHNT and CDR2 YYREEE (reference sequence). The trim removed 4 bases at V and 6 bases at J, leaving 7 bases unmatched. The DNA of the CDR3 is TGTGCCAGCAGCGTACCGGGACAGGGTCATGGCTACACCTTC. Protein: CASSVPGQGHGYTF.

The V and J genes are TRBV9 and TRBJ2-5; possible D gene TRBD1, 5 bases. This CDR3 region has 14 residues. V lost 1 base and J 1 base, leaving 8 bases between the germline ends. Germline V gives CDR1 SGDLS, CDR2 YYNGEE. Here the CDR3 reads CASSVSQGQETQYF. The CDR3 nucleotides are TGTGCCAGCAGCGTATCGCAGGGCCAAGAGACCCAGTACTTC.

The chain carries TRBV5-1 and TRBJ2-5; no clear D gene. The CDR3 has 11 amino acids. The germline CDR1 and CDR2 sequences are SGHRS and YFSETQ. V lost 7 bases, J lost 3 bases, and 7 bases lay in between. This CDR3 is CASRSEETQYF. The CDR3 DNA reads as TGCGCCAGCCGGTCTGAAGAGACCCAGTACTTC.

V is TRBV9 and J is TRBJ2-5; 10 bases are shared with TRBD1. The trim removed 4 bases at V and 2 bases at J, leaving 8 bases unmatched. The germline CDR1 and CDR2 sequences are SGDLS and YYNGEE. The CDR3 extends over 16 amino acids. The CDR3 nucleotides read TGTGCCAGCAGCCCCGGGACAGGGGAGGGACAAGAGACCCAGTACTTC. Translating gives CASSPGTGEGQETQYF. Full variable domain (remainder filled in from reference TRBV9 and TRBJ2-5): DSGVTQTPKHLITATGQRVTLRCSPRSGDLSVYWYQQSLDQGLQFLIQYYNGEERAKGNILERFSAQQFPDLHSELNLSSLELGDSALYFCASSPGTGEGQETQYFGPGTRLLVL.

This chain uses TRBV30 with TRBJ1-1; D is uncertain. V lost 5 bases and J 4 bases, leaving 20 bases between the germline ends. The germline V gene encodes CDR1 GTSNPN and CDR2 SVGIG (reference sequence). The CDR3 loop spans 15 amino acids. The DNA of the CDR3 is TGTGCCTGGGGTCCTGGTGTGTCGACTGGCACTGAAGCTTTCTTT. Amino acid sequence: CAWGPGVSTGTEAFF.

This rearrangement joins TRBV29-1 to TRBJ2-2; TRBD1 matches 10 bases. Looked up from germline, CDR1 is SQVTM and CDR2 is ANQGSEA. There are 13 residues in the CDR3. J lost 7 bases, V lost 4 bases, and 3 bases had no gene match. DNA for the CDR3: TGCAGCGTTGGACAGGGGGCGGGCGGGGAGCTGTTTTTT. Translating it yields CSVGQGAGGELFF.

This chain connects TRBV6-2 or TRBV6-3 to TRBJ2-1; the D gene is possibly TRBD1 (5 bases). The germline V gene encodes CDR1 MNHEY and CDR2 SVGEGT. Trimming cost V 6 bases and J 8 bases, with 8 bases left between them. CDR3 length: 11 amino acids. CDR3 nucleotide sequence: TGTGCCAGCAGCCAGGGCCATGAGCAGTTCTTC. This translates into CASSQGHEQFF.

V usage is TRBV5-8 and J usage is TRBJ2-2; 15 bases agree with TRBD2. The germline V gene has CDR1 SGHTS and CDR2 YDEGEE. The CDR3 extends over 19 amino acids. After removal of 4 bases from V and 0 bases from J, the junction contained 7 bases not matched to a gene. DNA of the CDR3: TGTGCCAGCAGCCAGGGGACTAGCGGGGGGACCGCGAACACCGGGGAGCTGTTTTTT. Protein sequence: CASSQGTSGGTANTGELFF.